This record covers a single T cell receptor beta chain. Per the authors' pipeline: Researchers report that nucleated cell counts were estimated from reference gene primer amplification. Method: immunoSEQ multiplex PCR; TCRdb's copy keeps in-frame clones and lacks some. The DNA gave D and trimming, while V, J and clone size come from that table. The sample consists of over 250,000 clones, more than 75% of them appearing once. With 10 bases removed from V and 4 bases from J, the gap between germline ends came to 22 bases. CDR3 size: 15 residues. Germline lookup yields CDR1 MNHEY and CDR2 SMNVEV (reference sequence). This sample was included in a study of blood T cell repertoires in COVID-19.

The V call is TRBV27, the J call TRBJ1-2, with D possibly matching TRBD1 (5 bases). This sequence was found in a woman aged 40 to 50 who had recovered from COVID-19. The sequenced material came from peripheral blood. CDR3 in amino acids: CATRDSALTIYGYTF. CDR3 bases: TGTGCCACCAGAGACAGCGCTCTCACAATCTATGGCTACACCTTC.